Listed below are T cell receptor beta chains from one sample, sequenced in a study of shared clonotypes between healthy human individuals. Profiled with immunoSEQ multiplex PCR; TCRdb holds only in-frame clones, not every one. The table lists about 1.1 million clones, approximately 80% of them singletons. Input material: memory CD4+ T cells from PBMCs. The receptors derive from a man between 18 and 35 years old in good health. Some clones in this sample may be carry-over from other donors' samples. Each CDR3 is given with its conserved first and last residue. A D gene is named only where the DNA matches it firmly. Size values are once, few and many counts, or a class for expanded clones, and some rows have none.

TRBJ2-2 | - | TRBV28 | many | CASRGGGHGELFF
TRBJ2-3 | TRBD1 | TRBV28 | - | CASSSPGQGSRDTQYF
TRBJ1-5 | TRBD1 | TRBV19 | few | CASSPRTGGGQPQHF
TRBJ2-2 | TRBD2 | TRBV30 | - | CAWTDSGRNTGELFF
TRBJ1-1 | TRBD1 | TRBV28 | - | CASSPGDRPNTEAFF
TRBJ1-5 | - | TRBV9 | - | CASSDRDFWPQHF
TRBJ1-1 | - | TRBV18 | - | CASSPYTPTDTEAFF
TRBJ1-3 | - | TRBV2 | few | CASSVGGAGNTIYF
TRBJ2-5 | - | TRBV2 | - | CASMYQETQYF
TRBJ1-3 | - | TRBV5-1 | - | CASSGQSSGNTIYF
TRBJ2-5 | - | TRBV28 | - | CASSSPSTLGGQTQYF
TRBJ2-7 | - | TRBV7-2 | - | CASSPMVSLYEQYF
TRBJ2-1 | - | TRBV6-5 | - | CASRPGAALYNEQFF
TRBJ2-3 | - | TRBV28 | few | CASTALHDTQYF
TRBJ1-4 | - | TRBV7-9 | - | CASSLSQLREKLFF
TRBJ2-1 | - | TRBV9 | - | CASSVGGMGEQFF
TRBJ2-2 | TRBD2 | TRBV5-1 | - | CASSSNLAGVSTGELFF
TRBJ2-1 | - | TRBV27 | - | CASSPLWRLSSYNEQFF
TRBJ2-3 | - | TRBV20-1 | - | CSGPSGEAQYF
TRBJ1-4 | - | TRBV5-1 | - | CASSLVGANEKLFF
TRBJ2-7 | - | TRBV28 | - | CASSLRWGPYEQYF
TRBJ1-4 | - | TRBV4-2 | - | CASSQDVGLLGEKLFF
TRBJ2-2 | TRBD2 | TRBV11-3 | - | CASSAGTSGTGELFF
TRBJ2-1 | TRBD1 | TRBV5-4 | - | CASSLGTGGGDEQFF
TRBJ1-1 | - | TRBV7-2 | once | CASSQKGRPEAFF
TRBJ1-1 | - | TRBV7-2 | - | CASSAVAMNTEAFF